Listed below are T cell receptor beta chains from one sample, sequenced in a study of T-cell memory formation after mild COVID-19. TCRdb ran MiXCR on the 5' RACE reads and lists one entry per CDR3 protein. This sample has roughly 120,000 distinct CDR3 sequences, with approximately 22% found just once. The sequenced material came from PBMCs or a T cell subset sorted from them (not recorded which). The source of these receptors is a man younger than 35 who had mild COVID-19 (a few samples of this study predate the infection). Cell type and time point are not known. Both conserved end residues are part of each CDR3.

>TRBV4-3|TRBJ1-1
CASSQDLLGVWTEAFF
>TRBV7-3|TRBJ2-3
CASSLAAGGSTDTQYF
>TRBV29-1|TRBJ2-5
CSLGMTGKQETQYF
>TRBV20-1|TRBJ2-1
CSARGVAGELSYNEQFF
>TRBV6-2/TRBV6-3|TRBJ2-7
CASSLGTGGAQF
>TRBV6-5|TRBJ1-2
CASSYEWDRGLGGYTF
>TRBV6-6|TRBJ2-3
CASSSVGDSWSTDTQYF
>TRBV6-1|TRBJ1-2
CATRGGEVYGYTF
>TRBV4-3|TRBJ2-5
CASSQDRGGALGTQYF
>TRBV10-1|TRBJ2-7
CASSYLAGTYYEQYF
>TRBV15|TRBJ1-5
CATSREWAVPFNQPQHF
>TRBV5-5|TRBJ2-1
CASSLVSGGAREQFF
>TRBV4-3|TRBJ1-1
CASSQDGGQGGPFF
>TRBV3-1|TRBJ2-1
CASSFRGEQFF